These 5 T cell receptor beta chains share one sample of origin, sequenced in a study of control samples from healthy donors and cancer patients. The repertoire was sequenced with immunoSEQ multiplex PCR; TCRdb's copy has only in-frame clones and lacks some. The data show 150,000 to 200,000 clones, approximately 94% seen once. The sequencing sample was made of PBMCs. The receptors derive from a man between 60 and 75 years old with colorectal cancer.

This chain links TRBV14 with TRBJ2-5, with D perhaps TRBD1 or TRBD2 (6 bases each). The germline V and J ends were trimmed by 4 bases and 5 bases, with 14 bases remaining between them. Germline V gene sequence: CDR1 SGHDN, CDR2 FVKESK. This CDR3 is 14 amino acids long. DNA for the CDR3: TGTGCCAGCAGCCCGAGAGGGGGGTCGGAGACCCAGTACTTC. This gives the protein CASSPRGGSETQYF.

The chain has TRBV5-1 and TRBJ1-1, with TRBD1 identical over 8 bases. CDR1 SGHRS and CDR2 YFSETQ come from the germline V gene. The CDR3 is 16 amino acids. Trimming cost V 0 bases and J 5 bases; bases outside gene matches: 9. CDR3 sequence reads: CASSLVRQGIGTEAFF. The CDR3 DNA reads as TGCGCCAGCAGCTTGGTAAGACAGGGGATCGGGACTGAAGCTTTCTTT.

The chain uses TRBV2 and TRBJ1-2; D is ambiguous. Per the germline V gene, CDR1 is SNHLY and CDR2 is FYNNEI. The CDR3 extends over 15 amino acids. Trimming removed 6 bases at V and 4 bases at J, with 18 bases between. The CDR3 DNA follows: TGTGCCAGCAGAGACCGGGCCCCCAGTTTCTATGGCTACACCTTC. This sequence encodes CASRDRAPSFYGYTF.

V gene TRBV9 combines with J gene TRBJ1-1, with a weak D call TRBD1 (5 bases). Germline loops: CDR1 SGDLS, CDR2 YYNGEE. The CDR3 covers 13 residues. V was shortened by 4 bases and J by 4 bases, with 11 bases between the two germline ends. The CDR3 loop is CASSLQGGTEAFF. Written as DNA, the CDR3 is TGTGCCAGCAGCCTCCAGGGCGGCACTGAAGCTTTCTTT. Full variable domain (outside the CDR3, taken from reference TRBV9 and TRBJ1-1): DSGVTQTPKHLITATGQRVTLRCSPRSGDLSVYWYQQSLDQGLQFLIQYYNGEERAKGNILERFSAQQFPDLHSELNLSSLELGDSALYFCASSLQGGTEAFFGQGTRLTVV.

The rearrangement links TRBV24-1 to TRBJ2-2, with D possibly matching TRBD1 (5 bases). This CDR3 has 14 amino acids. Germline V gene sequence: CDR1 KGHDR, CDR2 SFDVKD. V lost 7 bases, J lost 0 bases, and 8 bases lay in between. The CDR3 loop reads CATSGHPNTGELFF. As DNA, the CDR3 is TGTGCCACCAGCGGACACCCGAACACCGGGGAGCTGTTTTTT.